This TCR beta chain was sequenced for a study of CD4 T cells in relation to SARS-CoV-2 and coronaviruses. Of note for this clone: Antigen specificity is unknown.

TCRdb keeps only in-frame clones here, not all; method: immunoSEQ multiplex PCR. The profile covers some 38,000 clones, with over 70% appearing a single time and roughly 22% taken by the ten largest. There are 18 residues in the CDR3. The germline V and J ends were trimmed by 4 bases and 2 bases, with 20 bases remaining between them. From germline, CDR1 is MDHEN and CDR2 SYDVKM. The gene calls are TRBV28 and TRBJ2-2, with D tentatively TRBD1 or TRBD2 (6 bases each). The sequence derives from an adult with COVID-19. Sequenced sample: memory CD4+ T cells from PBMCs, cultured in vitro. In DNA, the CDR3 is TGTGCCAGCAGTTCGGGGGCTTTAAGGACACCAAACACCGGGGAGCTGTTTTTT. Translating gives CASSSGALRTPNTGELFF. Filled out from reference TRBV28 and TRBJ2-2, the complete variable domain reads DVKVTQSSRYLVKRTGEKVFLECVQDMDHENMFWYRQDPGLGLRLIYFSYDVKMKEKGDIPEGYSVSREKKERFSLILESASTNQTSMYLCASSSGALRTPNTGELFFGEGSRLTVL.